This T cell receptor beta chain was identified in a study of blood T cells in healthy people across ages. Germline CDR1 and CDR2: SGHRS and YFSETQ. This CDR3 comprises 14 residues. The germline V and J ends were trimmed by 4 bases and 4 bases, with 14 bases remaining between them. Next came a second PCR, run for roughly 6 to 11 cycles, which used a sample-barcoded 5' primer along with a J-beta primer mix. TCRdb reprocessed the 5' RACE reads with MiXCR, giving one entry per CDR3 protein. In the table there are over a million distinct CDR3 sequences, 40% to 45% of which are singletons. This rearrangement joins TRBV5-1 to TRBJ1-2; D not certain. The receptor comes from a woman aged 60-70 years in good health. The sequenced sample consisted of blood. The CDR3 DNA reads as TGCGCCAGCAGCCCCACGGAGGCGATCTATGGCTACACCTTC. Translating gives CASSPTEAIYGYTF.